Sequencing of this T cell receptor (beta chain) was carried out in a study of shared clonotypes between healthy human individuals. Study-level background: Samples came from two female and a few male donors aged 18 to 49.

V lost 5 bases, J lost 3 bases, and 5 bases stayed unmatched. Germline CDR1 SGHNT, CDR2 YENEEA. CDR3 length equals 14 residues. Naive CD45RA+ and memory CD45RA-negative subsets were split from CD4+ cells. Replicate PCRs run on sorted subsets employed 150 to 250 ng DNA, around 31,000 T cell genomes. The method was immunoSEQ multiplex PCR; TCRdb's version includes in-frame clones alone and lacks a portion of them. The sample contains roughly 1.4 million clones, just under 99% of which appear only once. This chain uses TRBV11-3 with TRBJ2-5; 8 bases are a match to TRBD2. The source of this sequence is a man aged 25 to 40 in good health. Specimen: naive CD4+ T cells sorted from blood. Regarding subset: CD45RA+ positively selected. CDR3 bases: TGTGCCAGCAGCCCGGGACTAGATAAAGAGACCCAGTACTTC. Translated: CASSPGLDKETQYF.